This is a list of T cell receptor beta chains from one sample in a study of blood T cells in healthy people across ages. MiXCR, run by TCRdb on the 5' RACE reads, gives a single entry per CDR3 protein. Of about 780,000 distinct CDR3 sequences in the sample, less than 60% were seen once. Sequencing was performed on blood. The receptors originated from a man of 80 years or more in good health. Each CDR3 is given with its conserved first and last residue. A D gene is named only where the DNA matches it firmly. Clone size appears in some rows only: once, few, many, or a class for an expanded clone.

v_call: TRBV29-1
j_call: TRBJ2-1
clone_size: .
d_call: .
cdr3_aa: CSVETEWPQFF
cdr3_nt: TGCAGCGTTGAAACGGAGTGGCCGCAGTTCTTC

v_call: TRBV29-1
j_call: TRBJ2-7
clone_size: .
d_call: .
cdr3_aa: CSVPNPGTFYNERYF
cdr3_nt: TGCAGCGTACCTAATCCCGGGACTTTCTACAATGAGCGGTACTTC

v_call: TRBV27
j_call: TRBJ2-1
clone_size: few
d_call: .
cdr3_aa: CASTPVRDVHYNEQFF
cdr3_nt: TGTGCCAGCACCCCCGTCCGGGACGTACACTACAATGAGCAGTTCTTC

v_call: TRBV20-1
j_call: TRBJ2-3
clone_size: .
d_call: .
cdr3_aa: CSARRGADGTQYF
cdr3_nt: TGCAGTGCTCGTCGGGGGGCGGACGGGACGCAGTATTTT

v_call: TRBV28
j_call: TRBJ1-4
clone_size: few
d_call: .
cdr3_aa: CASSKTTGQNEKLFF
cdr3_nt: TGTGCCAGCAGTAAGACGACAGGCCAGAATGAAAAACTGTTTTTT

v_call: TRBV20-1
j_call: TRBJ2-1
clone_size: few
d_call: .
cdr3_aa: CSADHRAEQFF
cdr3_nt: TGCAGTGCAGATCACCGGGCCGAGCAGTTCTTC

v_call: TRBV11-2
j_call: TRBJ1-1
clone_size: few
d_call: .
cdr3_aa: CASSFTGRDTEAFF
cdr3_nt: TGTGCCAGCAGCTTCACAGGGAGGGACACTGAAGCTTTCTTT

v_call: TRBV4-2
j_call: TRBJ1-6
clone_size: .
d_call: .
cdr3_aa: CASSVGSRLNDSPLHF
cdr3_nt: TGTGCCAGCAGCGTCGGCTCCCGACTCAATGATTCACCCCTCCACTTT

v_call: TRBV15
j_call: TRBJ2-3
clone_size: .
d_call: .
cdr3_aa: CATSREGRGTDTQYF
cdr3_nt: TGTGCCACCAGCAGAGAGGGCAGGGGCACAGATACGCAGTATTTT

v_call: TRBV27
j_call: TRBJ2-7
clone_size: .
d_call: .
cdr3_aa: CASSAGTNEQYF
cdr3_nt: TGTGCCAGCAGCGCGGGGACCAACGAGCAGTACTTC

v_call: TRBV20-1
j_call: TRBJ2-1
clone_size: .
d_call: TRBD2
cdr3_aa: CSARDRTSWRNSYNEQFF
cdr3_nt: TGCAGTGCTAGAGATCGGACTAGCTGGAGGAACTCCTACAATGAGCAGTTCTTC

v_call: TRBV3-1
j_call: TRBJ2-3
clone_size: .
d_call: TRBD2
cdr3_aa: CTSSQAVLAGEGADTQYF
cdr3_nt: TGTACCAGCAGCCAAGCTGTGCTAGCGGGGGAAGGGGCAGATACGCAGTATTTT

v_call: TRBV27
j_call: TRBJ2-7
clone_size: .
d_call: TRBD1
cdr3_aa: CASQFGTGLYEQYF
cdr3_nt: TGTGCCAGCCAATTCGGGACAGGTCTCTACGAGCAGTACTTC

v_call: TRBV25-1
j_call: TRBJ1-3
clone_size: .
d_call: .
cdr3_aa: CASSEFEVYEGRRNTIYF
cdr3_nt: TGTGCCAGCAGTGAATTCGAAGTCTATGAGGGTAGAAGAAACACCATATATTTT

v_call: TRBV18
j_call: TRBJ2-3
clone_size: .
d_call: TRBD1
cdr3_aa: CASSHRGSADTQYF
cdr3_nt: TGTGCCAGCTCACACAGGGGGTCTGCAGATACGCAGTATTTT

v_call: TRBV7-2
j_call: TRBJ2-6
clone_size: .
d_call: .
cdr3_aa: CASSLGGPNSGANVLTF
cdr3_nt: TGTGCCAGCAGCTTGGGGGGCCCTAACTCTGGGGCCAACGTCCTGACTTTC

v_call: TRBV7-2
j_call: TRBJ2-7
clone_size: many
d_call: TRBD2
cdr3_aa: CASSLGSGRGEQYF
cdr3_nt: TGTGCCAGCAGCTTAGGAAGCGGGAGGGGCGAGCAGTACTTC

v_call: TRBV14
j_call: TRBJ2-3
clone_size: .
d_call: .
cdr3_aa: CASSQLSEPETQYF
cdr3_nt: TGTGCCAGCAGCCAACTCAGCGAACCAGAGACGCAGTATTTT

v_call: TRBV12-3/TRBV12-4
j_call: TRBJ2-3
clone_size: .
d_call: .
cdr3_aa: CASSWERTDTQYF
cdr3_nt: TGTGCCAGCAGTTGGGAGCGCACAGATACGCAGTATTTT

v_call: TRBV6-2/TRBV6-3
j_call: TRBJ2-3
clone_size: .
d_call: .
cdr3_aa: CASSYFGRGGDTQYF
cdr3_nt: TGTGCCAGCAGTTATTTTGGCAGGGGCGGAGATACGCAGTATTTT

v_call: TRBV20-1
j_call: TRBJ2-1
clone_size: .
d_call: TRBD2
cdr3_aa: CSARVTGGWVNEQFF
cdr3_nt: TGCAGTGCTAGAGTCACGGGAGGATGGGTCAATGAGCAGTTCTTC

v_call: TRBV29-1
j_call: TRBJ2-2
clone_size: .
d_call: TRBD2
cdr3_aa: CSAIGGGRELFF
cdr3_nt: TGCAGCGCCATCGGGGGGGGGCGGGAGCTGTTTTTT

v_call: TRBV20-1
j_call: TRBJ2-7
clone_size: .
d_call: TRBD2
cdr3_aa: CSASPPSGPYEQYF
cdr3_nt: TGCAGTGCTAGCCCCCCTAGCGGCCCCTACGAGCAGTACTTC

v_call: TRBV7-2
j_call: TRBJ1-1
clone_size: few
d_call: .
cdr3_aa: CASSLGGSNTEAFF
cdr3_nt: TGTGCCAGCAGCCTTGGGGGCTCGAACACTGAAGCTTTCTTT

v_call: TRBV12-3/TRBV12-4
j_call: TRBJ1-2
clone_size: .
d_call: .
cdr3_aa: CASSMNGQADYGYTF
cdr3_nt: TGTGCCAGCAGTATGAACGGACAAGCGGACTATGGCTACACCTTC

v_call: TRBV9
j_call: TRBJ2-7
clone_size: few
d_call: .
cdr3_aa: CASSESGLRSSEQYF
cdr3_nt: TGTGCCAGCAGCGAATCGGGCCTAAGGTCTAGCGAGCAGTACTTC

v_call: TRBV12-3/TRBV12-4
j_call: TRBJ1-6
clone_size: few
d_call: .
cdr3_aa: CASTNFSPLHF
cdr3_nt: TGTGCCAGCACCAATTTCTCACCCCTCCACTTT

v_call: TRBV7-3
j_call: TRBJ2-1
clone_size: few
d_call: TRBD2
cdr3_aa: CASSLTGLAPNNEQFF
cdr3_nt: TGTGCCAGCAGCTTAACCGGACTAGCGCCAAACAATGAGCAGTTCTTC

v_call: TRBV12-3/TRBV12-4
j_call: TRBJ2-7
clone_size: .
d_call: .
cdr3_aa: CASTSGHNYEQYF
cdr3_nt: TGTGCCAGCACATCGGGACATAACTACGAGCAGTACTTC

v_call: TRBV27
j_call: TRBJ2-7
clone_size: .
d_call: TRBD2
cdr3_aa: CASSLRSGGDYEQYF
cdr3_nt: TGTGCCAGCAGTTTGCGTAGCGGGGGAGACTACGAGCAGTACTTC

v_call: TRBV12-3/TRBV12-4
j_call: TRBJ1-2
clone_size: .
d_call: .
cdr3_aa: CASSPGPGLNYGYTF
cdr3_nt: TGTGCCAGCAGCCCGGGACCGGGACTTAACTATGGCTACACCTTC

v_call: TRBV20-1
j_call: TRBJ2-3
clone_size: many
d_call: TRBD2
cdr3_aa: CSARSGTTSTDTQYF
cdr3_nt: TGCAGTGCTAGATCCGGGACTACCAGCACAGATACGCAGTATTTT

v_call: TRBV7-2
j_call: TRBJ1-6
clone_size: .
d_call: .
cdr3_aa: CASSVQNSPLHF
cdr3_nt: TGTGCCAGCAGCGTACAGAACTCACCCCTCCACTTT

v_call: TRBV5-6
j_call: TRBJ2-4
clone_size: .
d_call: .
cdr3_aa: CASSLGFPKGQYF
cdr3_nt: TGTGCCAGCAGCTTGGGCTTCCCAAAGGGTCAGTACTTC

v_call: TRBV12-3/TRBV12-4
j_call: TRBJ2-7
clone_size: once
d_call: .
cdr3_aa: CASSSGPVKKQYF
cdr3_nt: TGTGCCAGCAGTTCCGGACCGGTGAAGAAGCAGTACTTC

v_call: TRBV6-1
j_call: TRBJ2-7
clone_size: few
d_call: .
cdr3_aa: CASSDPSTVKSYEQYF
cdr3_nt: TGTGCCAGCAGTGACCCCTCGACAGTTAAGTCCTACGAGCAGTACTTC

v_call: TRBV6-5
j_call: TRBJ2-5
clone_size: .
d_call: .
cdr3_aa: CASQEGTLETQYF
cdr3_nt: TGTGCCTCACAGGAGGGGACACTAGAGACCCAGTACTTC

v_call: TRBV5-6
j_call: TRBJ2-7
clone_size: few
d_call: TRBD1
cdr3_aa: CASSFGQGLGEQYF
cdr3_nt: TGTGCCAGCAGCTTTGGACAGGGTTTGGGCGAGCAGTACTTC

v_call: TRBV4-2
j_call: TRBJ1-6
clone_size: .
d_call: TRBD1
cdr3_aa: CASSRPGTGSSPLHF
cdr3_nt: TGTGCCAGCAGCCGACCCGGGACAGGGAGCTCACCCCTCCACTTT

v_call: TRBV7-8
j_call: TRBJ2-7
clone_size: .
d_call: .
cdr3_aa: CASSLGRFYEQYF
cdr3_nt: TGTGCCAGCAGCTTAGGAAGATTTTACGAGCAGTACTTC

v_call: TRBV20-1
j_call: TRBJ2-1
clone_size: .
d_call: TRBD2
cdr3_aa: CSAENSGNSYNEQFF
cdr3_nt: TGCAGTGCTGAAAATAGCGGGAACTCCTACAATGAGCAGTTCTTC

v_call: TRBV19
j_call: TRBJ1-1
clone_size: .
d_call: .
cdr3_aa: CASSSTGIEAFF
cdr3_nt: TGTGCCAGTAGCTCAACGGGTATTGAAGCTTTCTTT

v_call: TRBV5-1
j_call: TRBJ1-2
clone_size: many
d_call: .
cdr3_aa: CASSLVARGYGYTF
cdr3_nt: TGCGCCAGCAGCTTGGTCGCCCGGGGCTATGGCTACACCTTC

v_call: TRBV25-1
j_call: TRBJ2-5
clone_size: .
d_call: .
cdr3_aa: CASSESQGETQYF
cdr3_nt: TGTGCCAGCAGTGAATCCCAAGGGGAGACCCAGTACTTC

v_call: TRBV7-2
j_call: TRBJ2-7
clone_size: .
d_call: TRBD2
cdr3_aa: CASSKTSGFYEQYF
cdr3_nt: TGTGCCAGCAGCAAGACTAGCGGGTTTTACGAGCAGTACTTC

v_call: TRBV29-1
j_call: TRBJ1-2
clone_size: once
d_call: .
cdr3_aa: CSVSGRANYGYTF
cdr3_nt: TGCAGCGTTTCGGGCAGAGCGAACTATGGCTACACCTTC

v_call: TRBV25-1
j_call: TRBJ2-7
clone_size: many
d_call: .
cdr3_aa: CASSASSGRFYEQYF
cdr3_nt: TGTGCCAGCAGTGCCTCTTCGGGCAGGTTCTACGAGCAGTACTTC

v_call: TRBV5-1
j_call: TRBJ2-3
clone_size: .
d_call: TRBD2
cdr3_aa: CASSPSSGRRDTQYF
cdr3_nt: TGCGCCAGCAGCCCCTCTAGCGGGAGAAGAGATACGCAGTATTTT

v_call: TRBV24-1
j_call: TRBJ2-7
clone_size: .
d_call: TRBD1
cdr3_aa: CATNDVGQASYEQYF
cdr3_nt: TGTGCCACCAATGACGTTGGACAGGCTTCCTACGAGCAGTACTTC

v_call: TRBV14
j_call: TRBJ2-1
clone_size: .
d_call: TRBD1
cdr3_aa: CASSQVRSRAGGPYNEQFF
cdr3_nt: TGTGCCAGCAGCCAAGTCAGGAGCAGAGCAGGGGGCCCCTACAATGAGCAGTTCTTC

v_call: TRBV15
j_call: TRBJ2-6
clone_size: .
d_call: .
cdr3_aa: CATSRAGTGANVLTF
cdr3_nt: TGTGCCACCAGCAGAGCCGGGACTGGGGCCAACGTCCTGACTTTC

v_call: TRBV12-3/TRBV12-4
j_call: TRBJ2-5
clone_size: .
d_call: TRBD2
cdr3_aa: CASSPGTSGRALETQYF
cdr3_nt: TGTGCCAGCAGTCCGGGGACTAGCGGGAGGGCCTTAGAGACCCAGTACTTC

v_call: TRBV5-1
j_call: TRBJ2-7
clone_size: .
d_call: .
cdr3_aa: CASSLGYQAYEQYF
cdr3_nt: TGCGCCAGCAGCTTGGGGTACCAGGCCTACGAGCAGTACTTC

v_call: TRBV20-1
j_call: TRBJ1-6
clone_size: once
d_call: TRBD1
cdr3_aa: CSARAQTWARDRGSYNSPLHF
cdr3_nt: TGCAGTGCTAGAGCACAAACTTGGGCCCGGGACAGGGGTTCCTATAATTCACCCCTCCACTTT